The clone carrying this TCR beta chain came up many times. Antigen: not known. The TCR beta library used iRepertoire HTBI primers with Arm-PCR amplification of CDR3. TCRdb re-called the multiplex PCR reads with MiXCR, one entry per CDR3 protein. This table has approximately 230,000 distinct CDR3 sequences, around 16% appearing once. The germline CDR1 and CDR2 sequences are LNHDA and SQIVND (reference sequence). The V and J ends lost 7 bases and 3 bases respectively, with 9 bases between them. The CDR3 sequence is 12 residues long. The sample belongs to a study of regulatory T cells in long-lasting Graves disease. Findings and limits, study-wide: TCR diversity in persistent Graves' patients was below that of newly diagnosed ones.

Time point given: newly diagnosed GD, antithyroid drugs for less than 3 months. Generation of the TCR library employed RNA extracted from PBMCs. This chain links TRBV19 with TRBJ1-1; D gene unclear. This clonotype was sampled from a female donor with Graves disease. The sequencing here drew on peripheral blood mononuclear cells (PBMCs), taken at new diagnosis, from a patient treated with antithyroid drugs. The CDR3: CASTQGYTEAFF. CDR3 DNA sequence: TGTGCCAGTACCCAAGGGTACACTGAAGCTTTCTTT.